This T cell receptor beta chain came from a study of T cell responses to AZD1222 COVID-19 vaccine (dated by TCRdb to about 2021). Study-wide context: AZD1222 recipients with second doses at about 4 weeks or about 12 weeks were pooled, because spike-specific TCR depth and breadth did not differ between schedules. TCR sequencing was performed for about 250 trial participants, of whom 207 were given two doses of AZD1222 and about 25 were given two doses of MenACWY control vaccine. Enrollment into the trials was organized by age into subgroups of 18-55, 56-69 and 70-plus years, and those subgroups contained roughly 160, 29 and 62 TCR-sequenced participants, respectively. Findings and caveats that apply to the study as a whole: Conclusions about previously exposed vaccinees are limited because only six or seven AZD1222 recipients were SARS-CoV-2 seropositive at baseline. No day 14 peak-response samples were available, so repertoires were characterized only after the peak T cell response. The vaccine-associated CD4 TCRs covered the entire spike protein, and the dominant responses fell in regions 160-218 and 743-854. Participants were mostly white British, with more females than males. The authors suggested clonal diversity may have been underestimated. Epitopes outside the regions mutated in the B.1.351 and B.1.1.7 variants were reportedly recognized by nearly half of the unique spike-specific TCRs. In the small 56-69-year group, the increase in depth fell short of significance, most likely because of low power. After two AZD1222 doses, spike-specific TCR breadth and depth were significantly higher than at day 0 and than in MenACWY recipients.

The CDR3 runs 21 amino acids, cysteine and phenylalanine included. The only DNA kept is the CDR3, 63 bases in frame from the first base. The CDR3 regions of human TCRbeta chains were subjected to immunosequencing. Regarding the original processing steps: TCRs in the repertoires were matched against a reference library of SARS-CoV-2-specific TCRs that had been generated with the MIRA antigen-specificity platform. Breadth meant the fraction of unique TCRs that were SARS-CoV-2-associated, whereas depth meant the fraction of total T cells that were SARS-CoV-2-associated. Each spike-specific TCR was assigned to its reactive spike region and to a CD4 or CD8 class using the MIRA data. Log10-transformed breadth and depth values were compared by one-way ANOVA with Sidak's multiple comparisons tests. The source is immuneACCESS, and TCRdb retained only in-frame sequences with V and J called. Part of the clones is not carried over; for the studies checked, unresolved V genes explain less than half of this, and the remainder is unexplained. That table furnishes V, J and clone size, whereas the DNA furnished D and trimming. This sample comprises around 200,000 clones, approximately 86% of them detected only once. Approximately 8% of the sample rests with the top ten.

This specimen's time point label, interpreted: baseline before first vaccination. Samples from vaccinated people were obtained from the UK trials COV001 and COV002, which included a single-blind randomized controlled phase 2/3 trial of AZD1222 (ChAdOx1 nCoV-19) in healthy adults. For TCRbeta chain sequencing, PBMC samples were collected from trial participants at day 0 and at day 28 after the second dose. This clone was seen more than once but under ten times. Its antigen is currently not known. No quality values exist for individual bases; no much larger clone is one base distant. The sequence was obtained from an adult in good health. Specimen: peripheral blood, collected on day 0 of AZD1222 vaccination. The chain was built from TRBV12-2 and TRBJ2-7; the listed D gene, TRBD2, was not tested against the DNA. TRBV12-2 is a known pseudogene. For the CDR3, the sequence is CASRLTFGLGLAGPCSYEQYF. The sequenced DNA is TGTGCAAGTCGCTTAACCTTCGGACTGGGGCTAGCGGGACCATGCTCCTACGAGCAGTACTTC.